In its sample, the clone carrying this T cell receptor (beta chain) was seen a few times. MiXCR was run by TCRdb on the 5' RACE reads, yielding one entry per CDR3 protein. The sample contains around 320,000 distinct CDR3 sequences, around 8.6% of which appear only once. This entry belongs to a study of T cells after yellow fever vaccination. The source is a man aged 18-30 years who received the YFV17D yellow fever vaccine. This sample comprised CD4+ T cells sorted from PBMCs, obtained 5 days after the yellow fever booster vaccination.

CDR3 bases: TGTGCCAGCAGCGTTGGTAGCGGGGGCGGCGGCACCGGGGAGCTGTTTTTT. This translates into CASSVGSGGGGTGELFF. The chain employs TRBV9 and TRBJ2-2; the match to TRBD2 covers 9 bases. Germline V CDR1 and CDR2: SGDLS, YYNGEE. CDR3 length equals 17 residues. The junction had 9 bases not matched to a gene; V was cut back by 2 bases and J by 4 bases.